Presented here are 29 T cell receptor beta chains from one specimen sequenced in a study of cytomegalovirus exposure and HLA in healthy donors. Vbeta (60) and Jbeta (13) primers were used in the PCR. Assay used: immunoSEQ multiplex PCR; TCRdb lists only in-frame clones, some missing. The profile shows 90,000 to 140,000 clones, less than 80% of them singletons. Sequencing was carried out using PBMCs. Receptor source: a man younger than 40 in good health and CMV-seronegative.

The gene calls are TRBV28 and TRBJ2-5, with D possibly matching TRBD2 (6 bases). This CDR3 comprises 13 residues. The germline V gene encodes CDR1 MDHEN and CDR2 SYDVKM. Trimming took off 1 base at V and 5 bases at J, with 8 bases between the two ends. CDR3 bases: TGTGCCAGCAGTTTATACGGGGGTGAGACCCAGTACTTC. Translating gives CASSLYGGETQYF. The variable domain in full, with the rest retrieved from reference TRBV28 and TRBJ2-5, is DVKVTQSSRYLVKRTGEKVFLECVQDMDHENMFWYRQDPGLGLRLIYFSYDVKMKEKGDIPEGYSVSREKKERFSLILESASTNQTSMYLCASSLYGGETQYFGPGTRLLVL.

V usage is TRBV11-2 and J usage is TRBJ2-7; 10 bases are shared with TRBD1. The V and J ends lost 3 bases and 2 bases, in that order; junction bases with no gene match: 10. Germline loops: CDR1 SGHAT, CDR2 FQNNGV. The CDR3 runs to 17 residues. CDR3 sequence: CASSFAPPDRGAYEQYF. In DNA, the CDR3 is TGTGCCAGCAGCTTTGCCCCCCCGGACAGGGGGGCCTACGAGCAGTACTTC.

The chain uses TRBV30 and TRBJ1-2, with D possibly being TRBD1 (5 bases). The CDR3 consists of 11 residues. The germline V gene has CDR1 GTSNPN and CDR2 SVGIG (reference sequence). CDR3 loop: CLGGSHYGYTF. The CDR3 DNA sequence: TGTCTTGGGGGGAGTCACTATGGCTACACCTTC.

The chain recombines TRBV29-1 with TRBJ2-3, with D perhaps TRBD2 (6 bases). The CDR3 consists of 13 residues. Looked up from germline, CDR1 is SQVTM and CDR2 is ANQGSEA. The germline V and J ends were trimmed by 7 bases and 3 bases, with 14 bases remaining between them. The CDR3 coding sequence is TGCAGCGGGGTGGGGGGAGAAACAGATACGCAGTATTTT. Its translation is CSGVGGETDTQYF.

V usage is TRBV27 and J usage is TRBJ2-3; 12 nucleotides match TRBD2. There are 16 residues in the CDR3. Germline V gives CDR1 MNHEY, CDR2 SMNVEV (reference sequence). The V gene end was trimmed by 8 bases and the J gene end by 3 bases; junction bases not matched to a gene: 9. For the CDR3, the DNA is TGTGCCAGCCGCCCCTTGACTAGCGGGAGAACAGATACGCAGTATTTT. As protein: CASRPLTSGRTDTQYF.

The genes are TRBV5-4 and TRBJ2-1, with TRBD2 identical over 10 bases. Unmatched junction bases numbered 2, after V lost 0 bases and J lost 2 bases. The CDR3 covers 16 residues. Per the germline V gene, CDR1 is SGHNT and CDR2 is YYREEE (reference sequence). The CDR3 is CASSLAAGGAYNEQFF. The CDR3 DNA sequence: TGTGCCAGCAGCTTGGCAGCGGGAGGGGCCTACAATGAGCAGTTCTTC.

The V gene is TRBV19, the J gene TRBJ1-1; D possibly corresponds to TRBD1 (5 bases). This CDR3 contains 13 residues. The germline CDR1 and CDR2 sequences are LNHDA and SQIVND (reference sequence). The V end lost 4 bases, the J end lost 1 base, and 7 bases lay between the germline ends. This CDR3 is CASSTDTNTEAFF. In nucleotides, the CDR3 is TGTGCCAGTAGTACGGACACGAACACTGAAGCTTTCTTT.

The chain has TRBV7-8 and TRBJ1-2, with D uncertain. In germline, CDR1 is SGHVS, CDR2 FQNEAQ. The V and J ends lost 1 base and 2 bases respectively, with 8 bases between them. The CDR3 loop spans 14 amino acids. CDR3 coding DNA: TGTGCCAGCAGCTTAGGGACGGGAAACTATGGCTACACCTTC. Its protein is CASSLGTGNYGYTF.

This chain uses TRBV15 with TRBJ2-1; D gene unclear. The CDR3 has 15 amino acids. Trimming cost V 0 bases and J 5 bases, with 11 bases left between them. Germline V gene lookup returns CDR1 LNHNV and CDR2 YYDKDF (reference sequence). The CDR3 loop reads CATSRERTLNNEQFF. In DNA form, the CDR3 reads TGTGCCACCAGCAGAGAGCGTACCCTGAACAATGAGCAGTTCTTC.

This clone was seen only a few times. The chain is built from TRBV7-9 and TRBJ2-7; a possible D gene is TRBD1 (5 bases). The CDR3 is 15 amino acids. The V and J ends lost 0 bases and 3 bases respectively, with 12 bases between them. Germline values: CDR1 SEHNR, CDR2 FQNEAQ (reference sequence). Here the CDR3 reads CASSLAWQGYYEQYF. The CDR3 DNA sequence: TGTGCCAGCAGCTTAGCGTGGCAGGGATACTACGAGCAGTACTTC.

The rearrangement uses TRBV11-2 and TRBJ1-2, with TRBD1 matching over 9 bases. Germline CDR1 and CDR2: SGHAT and FQNNGV. With 3 bases clipped from V and 7 bases from J, the junction kept 9 bases outside the gene matches. The CDR3 is 15 amino acids. For the CDR3, the DNA is TGTGCCAGCAGCTTGGAGACAGGGGGTAACGGTGGCTACACCTTC. This sequence encodes CASSLETGGNGGYTF.

The J gene is TRBJ1-2, the V gene TRBV6-5; TRBD1 is a possible D gene (6 bases). The length of the CDR3 is 13 residues. Germline-derived CDR1 and CDR2 are MNHEY and SVGAGI. Trimming stripped 5 bases from V and 7 bases from J, with 14 bases between. The CDR3 loop is CASSRDQGIGYTF. CDR3 coding DNA: TGTGCCAGCAGTCGAGATCAGGGGATTGGCTACACCTTC.

V is TRBV18 and J is TRBJ1-1; the match to TRBD1 covers 7 bases. CDR1 and CDR2 (germline): KGHSH, LQKENI. This CDR3 region has 15 residues. J lost 0 bases, V lost 1 base, and 2 bases had no gene match. The DNA of the CDR3 is TGTGCCAGCTCACCACAGACAGGGCTGAACACTGAAGCTTTCTTT. Protein product: CASSPQTGLNTEAFF.

The rearrangement joins TRBV11-2 to TRBJ1-6; tentative D call: TRBD1 (5 bases). V was trimmed by 1 base and J by 3 bases, leaving 10 bases between them. The CDR3 contains 16 residues. Germline CDR1 and CDR2: SGHAT and FQNNGV. The CDR3 loop is CASSLGGHNYNSPLHF. CDR3 nucleotides: TGTGCCAGCAGCTTAGGCGGACACAACTATAATTCACCCCTCCACTTT. Full variable domain (missing parts from reference TRBV11-2 and TRBJ1-6): EAGVAQSPRYKIIEKRQSVAFWCNPISGHATLYWYQQILGQGPKLLIQFQNNGVVDDSQLPKDRFSAERLKGVDSTLKIQPAKLEDSAVYLCASSLGGHNYNSPLHFGNGTRLTVT.

This clone was detected only a few times. This rearrangement joins TRBV5-1 to TRBJ2-3; possible D gene TRBD1, 5 bases. V gave up 0 bases and J gave up 2 bases, with 7 bases separating them. The CDR3 totals 14 residues. The V gene's germline CDR1 is SGHRS and CDR2 YFSETQ. As DNA, the CDR3 is TGCGCCAGCAGCTTGGAGGGGTACACAGATACGCAGTATTTT. It specifies CASSLEGYTDTQYF.

V gene TRBV7-9 combines with J gene TRBJ1-2, with 8 bases lining up with TRBD1. CDR1 is SEHNR and CDR2 is FQNEAQ in the germline V gene (reference sequence). This CDR3 region has 13 residues. V shed 2 bases, J shed 8 bases, and the junction held 4 bases outside the gene matches. The CDR3 protein is CASSLQGALGYTF. The CDR3 DNA sequence: TGTGCCAGCAGCTTACAGGGGGCGCTGGGCTACACCTTC.

The chain couples TRBV6-5 to TRBJ2-7; a weak D match, TRBD1 (7 bases). Between the trimmed V and J ends, which lost 7 bases and 3 bases, there was a span of 16 bases. The CDR3 is 14 residues long. CDR1 is MNHEY and CDR2 is SVGAGI in the germline V gene. The CDR3 bases are TGTGCCAGCAAGGGTGCGGGACAGATCTACGAGCAGTACTTC. Residues: CASKGAGQIYEQYF.

This clone occurred a few times. The chain uses TRBV6-1 and TRBJ1-1, with D tentatively TRBD1 (5 bases). The CDR3 sequence is 15 residues long. V gave up 3 bases and J gave up 5 bases, with 16 bases separating them. CDR1 and CDR2 from the germline V gene are MNHNS and SASEGT. The CDR3 nucleotides read TGTGCCAGCAGTGACAGGAGGATCGGGGGGACTGAAGCTTTCTTT. It codes for CASSDRRIGGTEAFF.

The rearrangement uses TRBV29-1 and TRBJ1-2; possible D gene TRBD1, 6 bases. V lost 1 base to trimming and J lost 4 bases, with 19 bases between them. From germline, CDR1 is SQVTM and CDR2 ANQGSEA. CDR3 size: 16 residues. CDR3: CSVEGEPTGPSYGYTF. CDR3 coding DNA: TGCAGCGTTGAAGGGGAGCCGACAGGCCCTTCCTATGGCTACACCTTC.

The chain recombines TRBV2 with TRBJ2-7, with D perhaps matching TRBD1 (5 bases). V was shortened by 3 bases and J by 2 bases, with 17 bases between the two germline ends. Germline V CDR1 and CDR2: SNHLY, FYNNEI. CDR3 length: 16 residues. Written as DNA, the CDR3 is TGTGCCAGCAGTGACACAACAGGAATCCAGCCCTACGAGCAGTACTTC. Its translation is CASSDTTGIQPYEQYF.

The gene calls are TRBV9 and TRBJ2-7; tentative D call: TRBD2 (7 bases). Germline CDR1 and CDR2: SGDLS and YYNGEE. The CDR3 loop spans 15 amino acids. V was clipped by 3 bases and J by 4 bases, with 17 bases between them. The CDR3 here is CASSEGGERSYEQYF. DNA for the CDR3: TGTGCCAGCAGCGAAGGGGGGGAGAGATCATACGAGCAGTACTTC.

The V call is TRBV27, the J call TRBJ1-4; 9 nucleotides line up with TRBD1. Germline V gene lookup returns CDR1 MNHEY and CDR2 SMNVEV (reference sequence). Trimming removed 6 bases from V and 7 bases from J; junction bases left unmatched: 6. This CDR3 has 14 residues. As DNA, the CDR3 is TGTGCCAGCAGGCGGGACAGGGATTCTGAAAAACTGTTTTTT. Protein product: CASRRDRDSEKLFF.

The chain is built from TRBV7-9 and TRBJ2-3; TRBD1 agrees at 10 bases. CDR1 and CDR2 from the germline V gene are SEHNR and FQNEAQ (reference sequence). With V trimmed by 2 bases and J by 8 bases, 13 bases remained unmatched. The CDR3 totals 17 residues. The CDR3 DNA reads as TGTGCCAGCAGCTTACTAGATCCGGGACAGGGGTGGGGTACGCAGTATTTT. Its translation: CASSLLDPGQGWGTQYF.

The chain joins TRBV28 to TRBJ1-1; TRBD1 matches 7 bases. Germline CDR1 is MDHEN and CDR2 is SYDVKM. Trimming cost V 5 bases and J 5 bases; bases outside gene matches: 8. The CDR3 runs to 14 residues. The CDR3 here is CASSPAAGGTEAFF. CDR3 nucleotide sequence: TGTGCCAGCAGTCCCGCGGCAGGGGGGACTGAAGCTTTCTTT.

The chain employs TRBV10-3 and TRBJ1-6, with D uncertain. The V gene's germline CDR1 is ENHRY and CDR2 SYGVKD. The CDR3 is made up of 13 amino acids. V was cut by 3 bases and J by 4 bases, with 4 bases left in between. The CDR3 spells CAISDTYNSPLHF. The CDR3 bases are TGTGCCATCAGTGACACATATAATTCACCCCTCCACTTT.

The sample holds a few counts of this clone. The chain recombines TRBV7-6 with TRBJ1-2, with 8 nucleotides matching TRBD1. CDR3 size: 14 residues. Germline trimming cut 5 bases from V and 2 bases from J; bases unmatched to any gene: 4. Germline V gene lookup returns CDR1 SGHVS and CDR2 FNYEAQ. The CDR3 DNA follows: TGTGCCAGCAGCACCGGACAGGGCAACTATGGCTACACCTTC. This codes for CASSTGQGNYGYTF.

The rearrangement joins TRBV5-5 to TRBJ1-1; possible D gene TRBD1, 6 bases. CDR1 is SGHKS, CDR2 YYEKEE, per germline (reference sequence). This CDR3 is 13 amino acids long. Trimming pared 3 bases from V and 6 bases from J, leaving 12 bases between. CDR3 sequence: CASSWQGWAEAFF. The DNA for the CDR3 is TGTGCCAGCAGCTGGCAGGGGTGGGCTGAAGCTTTCTTT.

The gene calls are TRBV6-5 and TRBJ1-2; D remains unclear. Between the trimmed V and J ends, which lost 0 bases and 5 bases, there was a span of 7 bases. This CDR3 region has 13 residues. Germline lookup yields CDR1 MNHEY and CDR2 SVGAGI. The CDR3 coding sequence is TGTGCCAGCAGTTACTCGATCGGTTATGGCTACACCTTC. Translating gives CASSYSIGYGYTF.

The CDR3 region is CASSVGQFPNSPLHF. In DNA, the CDR3 is TGTGCCAGCAGCGTAGGACAGTTTCCTAATTCACCCCTCCACTTT. This sequence joins TRBV9 and TRBJ1-6; perhaps TRBD1 as D (5 bases). The V gene lost 0 bases and the J gene lost 6 bases, with 10 bases spanning the gap. Per the germline V gene, CDR1 is SGDLS and CDR2 is YYNGEE. The CDR3 runs to 15 residues.